The 24 T cell receptor beta chains in this list originate from one sample, sequenced in a study of T-cell memory formation after mild COVID-19. MiXCR, run by TCRdb on the 5' RACE reads, gives a single entry per CDR3 protein. Of roughly 580,000 distinct CDR3 sequences in the sample, under 20% are singletons; the top ten hold about 12%. Specimen: PBMCs or a T cell subset sorted from them (not recorded which). These receptors were collected from an adult woman who had mild COVID-19 (a few samples of this study predate the infection). Cell type and time point are not known.

The chain joins TRBV4-3 to TRBJ2-1; D gene ambiguous. Trimming took 2 bases from V and 7 from J, leaving 6 bases between them. The CDR3 has 12 amino acids. Germline V gives CDR1 LGHNA, CDR2 YSLEER. The CDR3 DNA sequence: TGCGCCAGCAGCCAAAAGACTAATGAGCAGTTCTTC. This gives the protein CASSQKTNEQFF.

V and J are TRBV20-1 and TRBJ1-1; D might be TRBD1 (6 bases). Trimming removed 6 bases from V and 0 bases from J, with 11 bases in between. Germline V CDR1 and CDR2: DFQATT, SNEGSKA (reference sequence). This CDR3 comprises 13 residues. CDR3 protein: CSAPDSLNTEAFF. The CDR3 DNA reads TGCAGTGCCCCGGACAGCTTGAACACTGAAGCTTTCTTT.

This chain joins TRBV20-1 and TRBJ2-6; TRBD1 agrees at 7 bases. Germline V gene sequence: CDR1 DFQATT, CDR2 SNEGSKA (reference sequence). This CDR3 is built from 18 residues. The junction had 17 bases not matched to a gene; V was cut back by 8 bases and J by 1 base. The CDR3 loop reads CSSPKPQGQSSGANVLTF. In nucleotides, the CDR3 is TGCAGTTCCCCCAAGCCCCAGGGACAGTCGTCTGGGGCCAACGTCCTGACTTTC.

The J gene is TRBJ2-7, the V gene TRBV7-2, with 13 bases matching TRBD2. There are 15 residues in the CDR3. The ends lost 5 bases at V and 6 bases at J; junction bases unmatched: 7. The V gene's germline CDR1 is SGHTA and CDR2 FQGNSA. The CDR3 DNA reads as TGTGCCAGCAGCCTGCGACTAGCGGGAGGAGGCGAGCAGTACTTC. Protein product: CASSLRLAGGGEQYF.

This sequence joins TRBV7-2 and TRBJ2-1; 9 bases map to TRBD1. CDR3 length equals 17 residues. The V and J ends lost 1 base and 5 bases, in that order; junction bases with no gene match: 9. CDR1 and CDR2 from the germline V gene are SGHTA and FQGNSA. Here the CDR3 reads CASSLGWRGTGHNEQFF. CDR3 nucleotides: TGTGCCAGCAGCTTAGGTTGGAGGGGGACAGGGCACAATGAGCAGTTCTTC.

V is TRBV6-1 and J is TRBJ2-7; D unresolved. The CDR3 is 15 amino acids. Trimming pared 1 base from V and 0 bases from J, leaving 10 bases between. The germline V gene has CDR1 MNHNS and CDR2 SASEGT. This CDR3 is CASSEVRRSSYEQYF. The CDR3 DNA follows: TGTGCCAGCAGTGAAGTTCGTAGGAGCTCCTACGAGCAGTACTTC.

V gene TRBV7-3 combines with J gene TRBJ1-2; 9 bases align to TRBD1. V shed 7 bases and J 7 bases; nucleotides not matched to a gene: 13. This CDR3 comprises 15 residues. The germline V gene encodes CDR1 SGHTA and CDR2 FQGTGA. The CDR3 loop reads CASKRSQGALGGYTF. The CDR3 nucleotides read TGTGCCAGCAAACGGTCACAGGGGGCTTTAGGTGGCTACACCTTC.

CDR3 nucleotide sequence: TGTGCCAGCAGCATACTAGCGGGGGGCTACACAGATACGCAGTATTTT. Translating gives CASSILAGGYTDTQYF. V gene TRBV14 combines with J gene TRBJ2-3; TRBD2 aligns across 12 bases. CDR1 is SGHDN, CDR2 FVKESK, per germline. The V and J ends lost 5 bases and 2 bases, in that order; junction bases with no gene match: 5. The CDR3 loop spans 16 amino acids.

The V and J genes are TRBV6-5 and TRBJ2-1; TRBD1 matches at 8 bases. Per germline, CDR1 MNHEY and CDR2 SVGAGI. After removal of 6 bases from V and 1 base from J, the junction contained 11 bases not matched to a gene. The CDR3 is made up of 17 amino acids. In nucleotides, the CDR3 is TGTGCCAGCAGCCTGGAAACACAGGGGGTGTCCTACAATGAGCAGTTCTTC. It yields the protein CASSLETQGVSYNEQFF.

This chain joins TRBV28 and TRBJ1-1; possibly TRBD1 for D (5 bases). This CDR3 is 13 amino acids long. V was clipped by 9 bases and J by 4 bases, with 15 bases between them. Germline V gene lookup returns CDR1 MDHEN and CDR2 SYDVKM. The CDR3 DNA reads TGTGCCAGTAGGTTCACTGGGGGCACTGAAGCTTTCTTT. Residues: CASRFTGGTEAFF.

In this sample, this clonotype turned up a few times. This sequence joins TRBV6-2 or TRBV6-3 and TRBJ2-7, with 9 bases aligning to TRBD1. Germline assignment: CDR1 MNHEY and CDR2 SVGEGT. The CDR3 is 15 residues long. The trim removed 6 bases at V and 2 bases at J, leaving 8 bases unmatched. CDR3 protein: CASSPGQGLTYEQYF. The CDR3 DNA reads as TGTGCCAGCAGCCCTGGACAGGGGCTAACCTACGAGCAGTACTTC.

This clonotype was recorded a few times. The V and J genes are TRBV2 and TRBJ2-5; TRBD2 agrees at 7 bases. Per the germline V gene, CDR1 is SNHLY and CDR2 is FYNNEI. The CDR3 sequence is 15 residues long. J was trimmed by 5 bases and V by 6 bases; bases with no gene match: 12. For the CDR3, the DNA is TGTGCCAGCAGAAGTACCGGACTAGTGGGGGAGACCCAGTACTTC. Its translation: CASRSTGLVGETQYF.

The rearrangement joins TRBV7-8 to TRBJ1-2; D call uncertain. V was pared by 2 bases and J by 8 bases, with 15 bases between. The CDR3 is 14 amino acids. From germline, CDR1 is SGHVS and CDR2 FQNEAQ. The CDR3 spells CASSLNSVTLGYTF. CDR3 DNA sequence: TGTGCCAGCAGCTTAAACTCGGTAACTTTAGGCTACACCTTC.

This chain links TRBV10-3 with TRBJ1-2; TRBD1 agrees at 10 bases. Germline CDR1 reads ENHRY; CDR2 reads SYGVKD. This CDR3 comprises 17 residues. V dropped 0 bases and J dropped 4; count of bases not matched to a gene: 8. The CDR3 DNA reads TGTGCCATCAGTGAGTCGATATCCCGGGACAGGGGCTATGGCTACACCTTC. Encoded protein: CAISESISRDRGYGYTF.

The rearrangement uses TRBV12-3 or TRBV12-4 and TRBJ1-1; D unresolved. With 4 bases removed from V and 11 bases from J, the gap between germline ends came to 14 bases. The CDR3 extends over 12 amino acids. The CDR3 region has the DNA TGTGCCAGCAGTTCAAATCATGCTTGGGCTTTCTTT. Translating gives CASSSNHAWAFF.

This clonotype was counted only a few times. The genes are TRBV4-2 and TRBJ2-3; D not resolved. The germline CDR1 and CDR2 sequences are LGHNA and YNFKEQ. V lost 0 bases and J 0 bases, leaving 7 bases between the germline ends. The CDR3 has 15 amino acids. The CDR3: CASSQEATSTDTQYF. In DNA form, the CDR3 reads TGTGCCAGCAGCCAAGAGGCTACAAGCACAGATACGCAGTATTTT.

The chain employs TRBV7-9 and TRBJ2-3, with 12 bases lining up with TRBD2. Per the germline V gene, CDR1 is SEHNR and CDR2 is FQNEAQ (reference sequence). The CDR3 loop spans 16 amino acids. Germline trimming cut 5 bases from V and 2 bases from J; bases unmatched to any gene: 5. The CDR3 DNA is TGTGCCAGCAGCCAGACTAGCGGGAGCAACACAGATACGCAGTATTTT. Its protein product is CASSQTSGSNTDTQYF.

The genes are TRBV4-2 and TRBJ2-5; the D gene could be TRBD1 or TRBD2 (6 bases each). The CDR3 contains 15 residues. V lost 0 bases to trimming and J lost 2 bases, with 10 bases between them. Germline assignment: CDR1 LGHNA and CDR2 YNFKEQ. The CDR3 reads CASSQDKGGQETQYF. The DNA for the CDR3 is TGTGCCAGCAGCCAAGATAAAGGGGGGCAAGAGACCCAGTACTTC.

The V call is TRBV3-2, the J call TRBJ2-3; the table assigns TRBD2, which was not confirmed against the DNA. TRBV3-2 is a pseudogene segment. The CDR3 runs 15 residues. The CDR3 coding sequence is TGTGCCAGCAGCCCCCGGGACTCCTGCACAGATACGCAGTATTTT. Encoded protein: CASSPRDSCTDTQYF.

The chain couples TRBV19 to TRBJ1-1; 7 bases align to TRBD1. The germline V gene has CDR1 LNHDA and CDR2 SQIVND (reference sequence). The CDR3 totals 15 residues. The V and J ends lost 6 bases and 4 bases, in that order; junction bases with no gene match: 11. The CDR3 loop reads CASSPPRGLRTEAFF. In DNA form, the CDR3 reads TGTGCCAGTAGCCCGCCAAGGGGGCTTCGCACTGAAGCTTTCTTT.

J is TRBJ1-5 and V is TRBV15; TRBD1 matches 7 bases. CDR3 length equals 15 residues. Germline loops: CDR1 LNHNV, CDR2 YYDKDF (reference sequence). V lost 1 base, J lost 5 bases, and 5 bases stayed unmatched. This CDR3 is CATSRVTGVYQPQHF. DNA of the CDR3: TGTGCCACCAGCAGAGTTACAGGGGTCTATCAGCCCCAGCATTTT.

The chain carries TRBV7-3 and TRBJ2-3; D possibly corresponds to TRBD1 (5 bases). Trimming pared 5 bases from V and 3 bases from J, leaving 15 bases between. The germline gives CDR1 SGHTA, CDR2 FQGTGA. This CDR3 comprises 15 residues. CDR3 loop: CASSLLGETTDTQYF. The CDR3 DNA follows: TGTGCCAGCAGCCTCCTAGGGGAAACAACAGATACGCAGTATTTT.

The chain is built from TRBV18 and TRBJ2-7, with D possibly being TRBD1 or TRBD2 (5 bases each). Between the trimmed V and J ends, which lost 0 bases and 6 bases, there was a span of 15 bases. Germline CDR1 KGHSH, CDR2 LQKENI. This CDR3 has 15 amino acids. CDR3 DNA sequence: TGTGCCAGCTCACCACCGAGGGACCCAGGCTCCGAGCAGTACTTC. Translating gives CASSPPRDPGSEQYF.

This rearrangement joins TRBV5-1 to TRBJ2-3, with 9 bases matching TRBD1. The CDR3 spans 15 residues. Germline CDR1 reads SGHRS; CDR2 reads YFSETQ. Losses at the gene ends were 3 bases for V and 7 bases for J; bases not matched to a gene: 9. CDR3 in DNA: TGCGCCAGCAGCTGGCGGACAGGGGCGGGGAATACGCAGTATTTT. Its translation: CASSWRTGAGNTQYF.